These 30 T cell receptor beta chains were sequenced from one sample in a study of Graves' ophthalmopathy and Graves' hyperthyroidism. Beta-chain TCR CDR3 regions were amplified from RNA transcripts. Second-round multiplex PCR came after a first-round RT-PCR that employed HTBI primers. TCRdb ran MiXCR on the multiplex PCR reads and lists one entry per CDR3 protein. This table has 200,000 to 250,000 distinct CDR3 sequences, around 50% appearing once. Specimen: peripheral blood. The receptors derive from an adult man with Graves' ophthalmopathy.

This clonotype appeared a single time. For the CDR3, the DNA is TGCAGCGTTGGACAGGAGGGGACCTATGGCTACACCTTC. Amino acid sequence: CSVGQEGTYGYTF. The V and J genes are TRBV29-1 and TRBJ1-2, with a tentative D call TRBD1 (6 bases). Trimming took 4 bases from V and 4 from J, leaving 13 bases between them. This CDR3 spans 13 amino acids. The germline V gene encodes CDR1 SQVTM and CDR2 ANQGSEA.

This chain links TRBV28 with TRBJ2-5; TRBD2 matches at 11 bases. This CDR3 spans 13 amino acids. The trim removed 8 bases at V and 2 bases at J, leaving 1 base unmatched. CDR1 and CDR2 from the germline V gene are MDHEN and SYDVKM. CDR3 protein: CASLAGGQETQYF. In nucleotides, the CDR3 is TGTGCCAGCCTAGCGGGGGGACAAGAGACCCAGTACTTC.

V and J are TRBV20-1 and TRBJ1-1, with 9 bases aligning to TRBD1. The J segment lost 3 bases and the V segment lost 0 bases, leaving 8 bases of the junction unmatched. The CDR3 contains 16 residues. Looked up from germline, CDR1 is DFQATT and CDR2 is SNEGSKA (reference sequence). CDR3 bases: TGCAGTGCTAGAGATCCCACAGGGGGCTGGGACACTGAAGCTTTCTTT. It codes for CSARDPTGGWDTEAFF.

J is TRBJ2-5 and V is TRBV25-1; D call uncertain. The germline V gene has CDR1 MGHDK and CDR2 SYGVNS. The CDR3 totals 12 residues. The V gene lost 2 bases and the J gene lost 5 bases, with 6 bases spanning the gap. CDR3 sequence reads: CASSELGETQYF. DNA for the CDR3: TGTGCCAGCAGTGAACTCGGTGAGACCCAGTACTTC.

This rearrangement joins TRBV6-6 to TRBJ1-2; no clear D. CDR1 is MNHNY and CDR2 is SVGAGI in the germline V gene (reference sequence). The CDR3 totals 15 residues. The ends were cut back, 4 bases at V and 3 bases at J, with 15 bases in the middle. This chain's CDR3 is CASSSDLGRHYGYTF. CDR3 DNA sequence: TGTGCCAGCAGTTCGGACTTGGGGAGGCACTATGGCTACACCTTC.

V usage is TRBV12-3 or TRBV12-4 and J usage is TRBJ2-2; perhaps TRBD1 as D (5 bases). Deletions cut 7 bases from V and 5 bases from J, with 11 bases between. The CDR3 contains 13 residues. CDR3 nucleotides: TGTGCCAGCAATAAGGGGCGGACCGGGGAGCTGTTTTTT. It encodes CASNKGRTGELFF.

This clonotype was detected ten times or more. The CDR3 sequence: CSDPFDRDTEAFF. The CDR3 DNA reads as TGCAGCGACCCGTTCGACAGGGACACTGAAGCTTTCTTT. The genes are TRBV29-1 and TRBJ1-1; 7 nucleotides align to TRBD1. Trimming at V came to 7 bases and at J to 3 bases, leaving 8 bases not matched to a gene. CDR1 is SQVTM, CDR2 ANQGSEA, per germline. The CDR3 is 13 amino acids.

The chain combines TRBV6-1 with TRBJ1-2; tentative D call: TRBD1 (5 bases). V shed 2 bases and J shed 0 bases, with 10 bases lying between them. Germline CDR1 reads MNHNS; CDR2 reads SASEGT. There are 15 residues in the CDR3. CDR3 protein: CASSESTVSNYGYTF. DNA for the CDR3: TGTGCCAGCAGTGAATCGACAGTTTCTAACTATGGCTACACCTTC.

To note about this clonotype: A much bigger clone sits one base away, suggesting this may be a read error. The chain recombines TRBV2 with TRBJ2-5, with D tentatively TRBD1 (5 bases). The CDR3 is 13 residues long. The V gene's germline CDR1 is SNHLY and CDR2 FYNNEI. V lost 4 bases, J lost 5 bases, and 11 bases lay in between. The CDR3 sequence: CASSVWGAETQYF. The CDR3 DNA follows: TGTGCCAGCAGTGTATGGGGCGCCGAGACCCAGTACTTC.

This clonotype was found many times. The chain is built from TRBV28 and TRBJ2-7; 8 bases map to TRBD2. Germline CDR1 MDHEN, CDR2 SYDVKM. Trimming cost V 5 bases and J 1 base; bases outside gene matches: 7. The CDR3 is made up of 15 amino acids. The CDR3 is CASSPSGSGSYEQYF. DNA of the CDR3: TGTGCCAGCAGTCCAAGCGGGAGTGGGTCCTACGAGCAGTACTTC. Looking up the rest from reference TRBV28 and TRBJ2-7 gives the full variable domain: DVKVTQSSRYLVKRTGEKVFLECVQDMDHENMFWYRQDPGLGLRLIYFSYDVKMKEKGDIPEGYSVSREKKERFSLILESASTNQTSMYLCASSPSGSGSYEQYFGPGTRLTVT.

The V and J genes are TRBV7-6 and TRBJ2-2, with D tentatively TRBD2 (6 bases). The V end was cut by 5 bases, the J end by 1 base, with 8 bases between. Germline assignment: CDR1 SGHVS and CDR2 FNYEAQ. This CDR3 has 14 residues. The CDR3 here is CASSTGLNTGELFF. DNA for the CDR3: TGTGCCAGCAGCACGGGACTGAACACCGGGGAGCTGTTTTTT.

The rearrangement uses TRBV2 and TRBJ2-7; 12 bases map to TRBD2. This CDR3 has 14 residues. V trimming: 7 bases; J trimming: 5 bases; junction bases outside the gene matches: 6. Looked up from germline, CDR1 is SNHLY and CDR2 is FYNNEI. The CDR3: CASIPSGGGHEQYF. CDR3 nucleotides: TGTGCCAGCATTCCTAGCGGGGGGGGTCACGAGCAGTACTTC.

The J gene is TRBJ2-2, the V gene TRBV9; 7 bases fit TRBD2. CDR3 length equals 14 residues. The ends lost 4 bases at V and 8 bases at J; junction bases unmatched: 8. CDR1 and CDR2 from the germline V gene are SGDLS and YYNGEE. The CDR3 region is CASSSITSAGELFF. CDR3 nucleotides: TGTGCCAGCAGCTCGATCACTAGCGCAGGGGAGCTGTTTTTT.

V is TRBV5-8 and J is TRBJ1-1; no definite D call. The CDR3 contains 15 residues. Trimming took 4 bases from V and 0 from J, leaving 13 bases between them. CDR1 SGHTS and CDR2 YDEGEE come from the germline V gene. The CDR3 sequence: CASSPVGGMNTEAFF. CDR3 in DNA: TGTGCCAGCAGCCCGGTAGGTGGTATGAACACTGAAGCTTTCTTT.

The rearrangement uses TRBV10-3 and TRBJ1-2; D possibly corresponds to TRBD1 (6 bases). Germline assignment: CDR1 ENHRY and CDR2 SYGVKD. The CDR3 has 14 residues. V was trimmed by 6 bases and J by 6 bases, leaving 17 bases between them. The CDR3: CAISERGGNHGYTF. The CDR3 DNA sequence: TGTGCCATCAGCGAGCGGGGGGGCAACCATGGCTACACCTTC.

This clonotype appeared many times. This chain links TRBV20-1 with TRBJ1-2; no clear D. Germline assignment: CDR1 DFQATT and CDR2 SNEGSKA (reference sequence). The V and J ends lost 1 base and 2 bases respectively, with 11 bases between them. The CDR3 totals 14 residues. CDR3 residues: CSARVGLLNYGYTF. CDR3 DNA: TGCAGTGCTAGAGTGGGTCTTTTGAACTATGGCTACACCTTC.

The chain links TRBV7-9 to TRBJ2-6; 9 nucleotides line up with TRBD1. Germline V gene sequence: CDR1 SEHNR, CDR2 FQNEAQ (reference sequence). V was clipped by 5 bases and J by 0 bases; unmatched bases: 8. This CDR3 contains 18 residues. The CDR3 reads CASSHIQGAASGANVLTF. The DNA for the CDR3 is TGTGCCAGCAGCCATATACAGGGGGCAGCCTCTGGGGCCAACGTCCTGACTTTC. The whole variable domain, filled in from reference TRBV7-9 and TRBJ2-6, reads DTGVSQNPRHKITKRGQNVTFRCDPISEHNRLYWYRQTLGQGPEFLTYFQNEAQLEKSRLLSDRFSAERPKGSFSTLEIQRTEQGDSAMYLCASSHIQGAASGANVLTFGAGSRLTVL.

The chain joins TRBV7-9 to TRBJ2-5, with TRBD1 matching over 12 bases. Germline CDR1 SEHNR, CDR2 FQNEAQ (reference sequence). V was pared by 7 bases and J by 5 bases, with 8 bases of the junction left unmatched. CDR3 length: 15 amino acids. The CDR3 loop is CASKGGQGAGETQYF. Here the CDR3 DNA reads TGTGCCAGCAAGGGGGGACAGGGGGCTGGGGAGACCCAGTACTTC.

CDR3 sequence (DNA): TGTGCCAGCAATGGACCATTATTCTACGAGCAGTACTTC. As protein: CASNGPLFYEQYF. The chain combines TRBV12-3 or TRBV12-4 with TRBJ2-7; no firm D call. This CDR3 has 13 residues. Trimming shortened V by 7 bases and J by 3 bases, and 13 bases separated the two germline ends.

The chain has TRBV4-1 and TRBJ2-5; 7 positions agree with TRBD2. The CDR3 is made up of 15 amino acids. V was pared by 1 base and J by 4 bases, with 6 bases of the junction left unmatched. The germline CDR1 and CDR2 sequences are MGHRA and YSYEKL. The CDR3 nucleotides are TGCGCCAGCAGCCAAGTTGCGGGGGAAGGAGAGACCCAGTACTTC. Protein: CASSQVAGEGETQYF.

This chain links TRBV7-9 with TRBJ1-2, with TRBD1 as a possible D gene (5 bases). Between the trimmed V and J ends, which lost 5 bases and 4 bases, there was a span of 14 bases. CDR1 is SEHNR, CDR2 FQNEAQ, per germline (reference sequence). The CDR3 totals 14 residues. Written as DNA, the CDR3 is TGTGCCAGCAGCCCCGGGACCTTACTCTATGGCTACACCTTC. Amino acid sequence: CASSPGTLLYGYTF.

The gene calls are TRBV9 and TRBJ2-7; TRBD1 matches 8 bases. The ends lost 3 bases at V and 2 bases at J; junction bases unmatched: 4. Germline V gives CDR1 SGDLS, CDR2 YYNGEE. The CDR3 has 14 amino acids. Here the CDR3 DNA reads TGTGCCAGCAGCGAGTCGACAGGGGCCTACGAGCAGTACTTC. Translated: CASSESTGAYEQYF.

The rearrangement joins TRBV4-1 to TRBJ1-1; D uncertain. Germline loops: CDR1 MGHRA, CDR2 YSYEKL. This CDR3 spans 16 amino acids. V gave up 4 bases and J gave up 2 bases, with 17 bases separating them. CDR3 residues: CASSPLREDKNTEAFF. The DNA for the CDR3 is TGCGCCAGCAGCCCCCTCCGCGAAGACAAAAACACTGAAGCTTTCTTT.

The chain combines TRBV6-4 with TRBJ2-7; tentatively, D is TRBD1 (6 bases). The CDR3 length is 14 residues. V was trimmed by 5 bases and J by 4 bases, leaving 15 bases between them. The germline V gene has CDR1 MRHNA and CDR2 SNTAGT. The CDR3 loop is CASSYDVQGYEQYF. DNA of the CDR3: TGTGCCAGCAGTTATGATGTCCAGGGGTACGAGCAGTACTTC.

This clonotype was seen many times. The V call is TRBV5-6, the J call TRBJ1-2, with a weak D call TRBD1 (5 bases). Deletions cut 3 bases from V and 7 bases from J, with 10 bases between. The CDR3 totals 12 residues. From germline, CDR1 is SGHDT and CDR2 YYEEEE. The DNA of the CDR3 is TGTGCCAGCAGCTCAGGGAATGGTGGCTACACCTTC. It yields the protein CASSSGNGGYTF.

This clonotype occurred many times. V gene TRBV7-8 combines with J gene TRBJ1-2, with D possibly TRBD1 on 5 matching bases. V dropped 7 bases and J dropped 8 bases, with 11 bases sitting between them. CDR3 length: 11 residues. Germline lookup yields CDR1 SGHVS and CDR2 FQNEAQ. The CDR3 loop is CASTLGDGYTF. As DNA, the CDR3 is TGTGCCAGCACTCTTGGGGACGGCTACACCTTC.

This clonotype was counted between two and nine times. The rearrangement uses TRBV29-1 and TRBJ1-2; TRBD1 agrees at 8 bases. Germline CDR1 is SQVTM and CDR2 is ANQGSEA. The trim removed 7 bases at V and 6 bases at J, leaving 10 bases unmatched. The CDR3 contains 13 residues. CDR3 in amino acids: CSAGHDRGNGYTF. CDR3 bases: TGCAGCGCTGGACACGACAGGGGAAATGGCTACACCTTC.

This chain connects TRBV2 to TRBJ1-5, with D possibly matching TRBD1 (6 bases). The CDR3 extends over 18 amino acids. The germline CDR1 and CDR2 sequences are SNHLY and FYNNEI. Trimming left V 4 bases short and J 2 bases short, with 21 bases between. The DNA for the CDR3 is TGTGCCAGCAGTGTGTCTAGCGGGGGCGGGTTTGGCAATCAGCCCCAGCATTTT. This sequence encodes CASSVSSGGGFGNQPQHF.

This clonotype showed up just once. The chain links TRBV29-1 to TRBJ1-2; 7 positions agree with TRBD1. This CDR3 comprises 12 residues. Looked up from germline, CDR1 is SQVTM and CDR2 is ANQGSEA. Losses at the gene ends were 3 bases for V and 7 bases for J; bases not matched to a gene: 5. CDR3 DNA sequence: TGCAGCGTTGATCAGCAGGGGGGTGGCTACACCTTC. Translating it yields CSVDQQGGGYTF.

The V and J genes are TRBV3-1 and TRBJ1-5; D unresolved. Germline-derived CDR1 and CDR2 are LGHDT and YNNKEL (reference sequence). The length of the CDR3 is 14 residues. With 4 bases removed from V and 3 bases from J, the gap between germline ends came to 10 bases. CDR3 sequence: CASSPRGNNQPQHF. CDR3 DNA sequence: TGTGCCAGCAGCCCCCGCGGGAACAATCAGCCCCAGCATTTT. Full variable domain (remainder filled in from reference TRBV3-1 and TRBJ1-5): DTAVSQTPKYLVTQMGNDKSIKCEQNLGHDTMYWYKQDSKKFLKIMFSYNNKELIINETVPNRFSPKSPDKAHLNLHINSLELGDSAVYFCASSPRGNNQPQHFGDGTRLSIL.